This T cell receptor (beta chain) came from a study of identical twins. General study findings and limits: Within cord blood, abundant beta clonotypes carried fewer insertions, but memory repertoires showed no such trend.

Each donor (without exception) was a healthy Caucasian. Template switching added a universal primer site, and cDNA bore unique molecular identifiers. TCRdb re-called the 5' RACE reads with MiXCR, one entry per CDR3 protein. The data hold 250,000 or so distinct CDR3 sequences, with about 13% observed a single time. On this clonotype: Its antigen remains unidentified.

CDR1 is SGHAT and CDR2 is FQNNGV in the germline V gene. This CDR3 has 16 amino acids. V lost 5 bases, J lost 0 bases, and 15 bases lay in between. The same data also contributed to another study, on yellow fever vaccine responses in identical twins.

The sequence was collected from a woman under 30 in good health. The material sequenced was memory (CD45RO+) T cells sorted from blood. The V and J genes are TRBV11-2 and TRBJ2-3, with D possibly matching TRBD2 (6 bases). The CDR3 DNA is TGTGCCAGCAGCCCGCTGTGGGACTCTAGCACAGATACGCAGTATTTT. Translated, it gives CASSPLWDSSTDTQYF.